Following are 3 T cell receptor beta chains from one sample sequenced in a study of regulatory T cells in long-lasting Graves disease. Arm-PCR of CDR3 regions with iRepertoire HTBI primers generated TCR beta libraries. TCRdb itself ran the multiplex PCR reads through MiXCR, one entry per CDR3 protein. This sample has about 430,000 distinct CDR3 sequences, with roughly 23% found just once. Time point here: persistent/refractory GD, antithyroid drugs over 5 years with positive TRAb. After RNA was extracted from PBMCs, the TCR library was made from it. Sequencing was performed on peripheral blood mononuclear cells (PBMCs), taken when the disease was refractory, from a patient treated with antithyroid drugs. The source of these receptors is a female donor with Graves disease.

The chain combines TRBV5-1 with TRBJ2-1; the match to TRBD2 covers 9 bases. V was clipped by 7 bases and J by 4 bases; unmatched bases: 6. The CDR3 length is 14 residues. Germline lookup yields CDR1 SGHRS and CDR2 YFSETQ. The CDR3 DNA is TGCGCCAGCGCCGGTAGCGGGAGATACAATGAGCAGTTCTTC. It codes for CASAGSGRYNEQFF.

This clonotype appeared many times. The junction and the germline gene differ at one end; a read error may be behind it. The gene calls are TRBV2 and TRBJ2-5; TRBD2 agrees at 11 bases. Germline values: CDR1 SNHLY, CDR2 FYNNEI. The CDR3 sequence is 14 residues long. This CDR3 reads CASREGLAGETQYF. CDR3 sequence (DNA): TGTGCCAGCAGGGAAGGACTAGCGGGAGAGACCCAGTACTTC.

The V call is TRBV29-1, the J call TRBJ2-7, with 9 positions matching TRBD2. The CDR3 is 14 residues long. Germline V lookup: CDR1 SQVTM, CDR2 ANQGSEA. V dropped 4 bases and J dropped 2; count of bases not matched to a gene: 6. CDR3 coding DNA: TGCAGCGTTGGAACTAGCGGGCCTACCTACGAGCAGTACTTC. Translating gives CSVGTSGPTYEQYF.